The 23 T cell receptor beta chains below all came from one sample that was sequenced in a study of a mutant IDH1 vaccine in newly diagnosed glioma. Repertoires were generated with immunoSEQ multiplex PCR, while TCRdb's copy carries only in-frame clones and drops some. This sample has 29,000 or so clones, with 65% to 85% found just once. No cognate antigen is known for these TCRs. Documented time point: week 23, last vaccination. Mutant IDH1 20-mer peptide, at 300 ug, made up each vaccine dose, with topical imiquimod. Sample: PBMCs, taken from a glioma patient whose treatment included an IDH1 peptide vaccine. Receptors originate from a woman aged 18-29 years with glioma.

V gene TRBV6-5 combines with J gene TRBJ1-2; TRBD1 matches at 9 bases. This CDR3 is built from 15 residues. The V and J ends lost 2 bases and 8 bases, in that order; junction bases with no gene match: 9. Germline V gene data show CDR1 as MNHEY and CDR2 as SVGAGI. The CDR3 protein is CASSYPGQGRSGYTF. The CDR3 DNA follows: TGTGCCAGCAGTTACCCGGGACAGGGTAGGAGCGGCTACACCTTC.

The J gene is TRBJ1-6, the V gene TRBV18, with D uncertain. CDR3 length equals 15 residues. CDR1 KGHSH and CDR2 LQKENI come from the germline V gene. V lost 2 bases and J 0 bases, leaving 5 bases between the germline ends. The CDR3 nucleotides read TGTGCCAGCTCACCAGGGGTCTCCTATAATTCACCCCTCCACTTT. Residues: CASSPGVSYNSPLHF.

The chain has TRBV4-1 and TRBJ2-7; D assignment may be TRBD1 or TRBD2 (5 bases each). CDR1 MGHRA and CDR2 YSYEKL come from the germline V gene. This CDR3 is built from 12 residues. Trimming cost V 0 bases and J 7 bases, with 7 bases left between them. The CDR3 DNA follows: TGCGCCAGCAGCCAAGATGGGGGTGAGCAGTACTTC. It translates to CASSQDGGEQYF.

This sequence joins TRBV28 and TRBJ1-1, with 7 bases identical to TRBD1. The CDR3 is 13 amino acids. The germline CDR1 and CDR2 sequences are MDHEN and SYDVKM. V was clipped by 6 bases and J by 8 bases; unmatched bases: 9. CDR3 sequence: CASSQLRGREAFF. In DNA form, the CDR3 reads TGTGCCAGCAGCCAACTTAGGGGGCGGGAAGCTTTCTTT.

This clone was seen a handful of times. DNA of the CDR3: TGCGCCAGCAGTGAGCAGGGACTCCCTCGGGAGACCCAGTACTTC. As protein: CASSEQGLPRETQYF. This chain links TRBV10-2 with TRBJ2-5; D might be TRBD2 (6 bases). CDR3 size: 15 residues. V was pared by 2 bases and J by 5 bases, with 15 bases between. CDR1 and CDR2 (germline): WSHSY, SAAADI.

This clone was seen only a few times. The chain links TRBV21-1 to TRBJ1-2; TRBD1 is the table's D call, not checked against the DNA. TRBV21-1 is noted as a pseudogene. The CDR3 consists of 13 residues. CDR3 DNA sequence: TGTGCCAGCAGCGAGGACAGGCAGTATGGCTACACCTTC. This gives the protein CASSEDRQYGYTF.

This clone was picked up one time. The chain joins TRBV6-6 to TRBJ1-1, with D tentatively TRBD1 (5 bases). V was shortened by 2 bases and J by 1 base, with 14 bases between the two germline ends. The CDR3 extends over 16 amino acids. Germline V gene lookup returns CDR1 MNHNY and CDR2 SVGAGI (reference sequence). The CDR3 loop reads CASSYPGLGANTEAFF. The CDR3 nucleotides read TGTGCCAGCAGTTACCCCGGGCTAGGGGCGAACACTGAAGCTTTCTTT.

The rearrangement uses TRBV10-3 and TRBJ2-7, with 7 bases matching TRBD1. Germline trimming cut 6 bases from V and 0 bases from J; bases unmatched to any gene: 5. Germline V lookup: CDR1 ENHRY, CDR2 SYGVKD. The CDR3 covers 14 residues. The CDR3 DNA reads TGTGCCATCAGGGGGACAGAGAGCTCCTACGAGCAGTACTTC. Its translation is CAIRGTESSYEQYF.

The CDR3 is CASSFGQSSYEQYF. In DNA form, the CDR3 reads TGCGCCAGCAGTTTCGGACAGTCTTCCTACGAGCAGTACTTC. The rearrangement uses TRBV5-1 and TRBJ2-7; the D gene is possibly TRBD1 (6 bases). The germline V gene has CDR1 SGHRS and CDR2 YFSETQ. Trimming stripped 5 bases from V and 1 base from J, with 13 bases between. This CDR3 comprises 14 residues.

The CDR3 nucleotides are TGTGCCAGCTCAAAGGTCGTACCGGGGGTGGAGGGCGAGCAGTACTTC. Translated, it gives CASSKVVPGVEGEQYF. The V call is TRBV18, the J call TRBJ2-7, with D possibly matching TRBD2 (6 bases). V was pared by 5 bases and J by 6 bases, with 23 bases between. The CDR3 has 16 amino acids. In germline, CDR1 is KGHSH, CDR2 LQKENI.

This clone was seen only a few times. V is TRBV19 and J is TRBJ2-7; D not resolved. Germline CDR1 reads LNHDA; CDR2 reads SQIVND (reference sequence). The CDR3 has 12 amino acids. Between the trimmed V and J ends, which lost 7 bases and 2 bases, there was a span of 9 bases. The CDR3 is CASKAGPYEQYF. The CDR3 DNA reads TGTGCCAGTAAGGCAGGACCCTACGAGCAGTACTTC.

This sequence joins TRBV7-6 and TRBJ2-1; D might be TRBD2 (6 bases). The germline V gene encodes CDR1 SGHVS and CDR2 FNYEAQ. Trimming cost V 2 bases and J 0 bases, with 8 bases left between them. The CDR3 contains 15 residues. The CDR3 reads CASSLLGSSYNEQFF. The CDR3 bases are TGTGCCAGCAGCTTACTCGGGAGCTCCTACAATGAGCAGTTCTTC.

The sample holds one count of this clone. The chain links TRBV18 to TRBJ2-1; the match to TRBD1 covers 10 bases. Germline V gives CDR1 KGHSH, CDR2 LQKENI. CDR3 size: 15 residues. The J segment lost 5 bases and the V segment lost 3 bases, leaving 4 bases of the junction unmatched. The DNA for the CDR3 is TGTGCCAGCTCACCTCGACAGGGGGCGGACAATGAGCAGTTCTTC. Protein: CASSPRQGADNEQFF.

This chain joins TRBV7-3 and TRBJ2-7; 9 bases are shared with TRBD2. J lost 2 bases, V lost 5 bases, and 7 bases had no gene match. This CDR3 has 15 amino acids. Germline lookup yields CDR1 SGHTA and CDR2 FQGTGA. Here the CDR3 reads CASSPDAGGTYEQYF. CDR3 DNA: TGTGCCAGCAGCCCCGATGCGGGAGGGACCTACGAGCAGTACTTC. Full variable domain (outside the CDR3, taken from reference TRBV7-3 and TRBJ2-7): GAGVSQTPSNKVTEKGKYVELRCDPISGHTALYWYRQSLGQGPEFLIYFQGTGAADDSGLPNDRFFAVRPEGSVSTLKIQRTERGDSAVYLCASSPDAGGTYEQYFGPGTRLTVT.

The V call is TRBV7-9, the J call TRBJ2-7; perhaps TRBD1 as D (5 bases). The CDR3 sequence is 13 residues long. Germline CDR1 reads SEHNR; CDR2 reads FQNEAQ (reference sequence). Trimming cost V 1 base and J 2 bases, with 6 bases left between them. The DNA of the CDR3 is TGTGCCAGCAGCTTAGGGGGCCCCTACGAGCAGTACTTC. This translates into CASSLGGPYEQYF.

This clone turned up a few times. The V and J genes are TRBV10-3 and TRBJ1-1; no definite D call. This CDR3 is 14 amino acids long. Germline CDR1 reads ENHRY; CDR2 reads SYGVKD. The V and J ends lost 3 bases and 1 base respectively, with 9 bases between them. The CDR3 DNA is TGTGCCATCAGTGACCAGACGGGGAACACTGAAGCTTTCTTT. As protein: CAISDQTGNTEAFF.

V is TRBV5-4 and J is TRBJ1-1; 7 bases align to TRBD1. The CDR3 consists of 15 residues. V shed 4 bases, J shed 1 base, and the junction held 7 bases outside the gene matches. Germline V gene data show CDR1 as SGHNT and CDR2 as YYREEE (reference sequence). CDR3 protein: CASSHNRGRNTEAFF. In nucleotides, the CDR3 is TGTGCCAGCAGCCACAACAGGGGAAGGAACACTGAAGCTTTCTTT.

The chain recombines TRBV5-1 with TRBJ2-2, with 7 bases identical to TRBD1. This CDR3 contains 15 residues. V shed 4 bases, J shed 0 bases, and the junction held 3 bases outside the gene matches. Germline V gene lookup returns CDR1 SGHRS and CDR2 YFSETQ. The CDR3 protein is CASSPGTANTGELFF. The CDR3 DNA is TGCGCCAGCAGCCCGGGGACAGCGAACACCGGGGAGCTGTTTTTT.

This chain uses TRBV5-5 with TRBJ2-2; no clear D gene. The CDR3 has 12 amino acids. With 4 bases removed from V and 1 base from J, the gap between germline ends came to 2 bases. Germline CDR1 SGHKS, CDR2 YYEKEE (reference sequence). The CDR3 here is CASSRNTGELFF. CDR3 in DNA: TGTGCCAGCAGCCGGAACACCGGGGAGCTGTTTTTT.

The rearrangement joins TRBV19 to TRBJ2-7; the match to TRBD1 covers 9 bases. The CDR3 is made up of 14 amino acids. The germline V gene encodes CDR1 LNHDA and CDR2 SQIVND (reference sequence). The junction had 8 bases not matched to a gene; V was cut back by 6 bases and J by 5 bases. The DNA of the CDR3 is TGTGCCAGTAGAGCCGGGACAGGGTTGGACGAGCAGTACTTC. Protein sequence: CASRAGTGLDEQYF.

The CDR3 spells CASSSRVGGNQPQHF. The DNA for the CDR3 is TGTGCCAGCAGCTCCAGGGTAGGCGGCAATCAGCCCCAGCATTTT. The V call is TRBV7-2, the J call TRBJ1-5; weak D call: TRBD1 (5 bases). Trimming took 4 bases from V and 2 from J, leaving 12 bases between them. The CDR3 consists of 15 residues. Germline CDR1 reads SGHTA; CDR2 reads FQGNSA.

V and J are TRBV6-1 and TRBJ1-1; 8 bases are shared with TRBD1. Germline V lookup: CDR1 MNHNS, CDR2 SASEGT. V shed 6 bases, J shed 3 bases, and the junction held 6 bases outside the gene matches. The CDR3 is made up of 14 amino acids. The CDR3 coding sequence is TGTGCCAGCAGCGTCAGGGGGCTGGACACTGAAGCTTTCTTT. Translated, it gives CASSVRGLDTEAFF.

This clone occurred a few times. V gene TRBV7-2 combines with J gene TRBJ2-2; D possibly corresponds to TRBD1 (5 bases). Trimming pared 5 bases from V and 4 bases from J, leaving 17 bases between. The CDR3 has 16 amino acids. Germline-derived CDR1 and CDR2 are SGHTA and FQGNSA. CDR3 bases: TGTGCCAGCAGCAAAACAGGTCGACCCTTCACCGGGGAGCTGTTTTTT. Its protein product is CASSKTGRPFTGELFF.